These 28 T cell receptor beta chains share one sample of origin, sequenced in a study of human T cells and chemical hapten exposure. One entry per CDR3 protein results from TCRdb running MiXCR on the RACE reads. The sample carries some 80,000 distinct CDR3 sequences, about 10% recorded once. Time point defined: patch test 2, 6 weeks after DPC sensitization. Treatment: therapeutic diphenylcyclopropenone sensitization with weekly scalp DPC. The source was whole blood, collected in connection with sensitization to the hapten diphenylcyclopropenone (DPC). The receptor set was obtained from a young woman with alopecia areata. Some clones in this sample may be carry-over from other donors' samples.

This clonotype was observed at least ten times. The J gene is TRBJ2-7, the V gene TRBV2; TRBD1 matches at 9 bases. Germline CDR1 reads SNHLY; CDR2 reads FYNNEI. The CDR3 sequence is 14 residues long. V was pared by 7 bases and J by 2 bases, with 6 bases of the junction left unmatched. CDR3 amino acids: CASKFGTGTYEQYF. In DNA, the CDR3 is TGTGCCAGCAAATTTGGGACAGGGACCTACGAGCAGTACTTC. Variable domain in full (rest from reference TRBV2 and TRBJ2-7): EPEVTQTPSHQVTQMGQEVILRCVPISNHLYFYWYRQILGQKVEFLVSFYNNEISEKSEIFDDQFSVERPDGSNFTLKIRSTKLEDSAMYFCASKFGTGTYEQYFGPGTRLTVT.

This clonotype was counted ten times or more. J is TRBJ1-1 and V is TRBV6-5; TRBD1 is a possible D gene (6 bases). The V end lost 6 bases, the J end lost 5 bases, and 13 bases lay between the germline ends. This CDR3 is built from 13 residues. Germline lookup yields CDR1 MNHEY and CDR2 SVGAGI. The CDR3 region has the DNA TGTGCCAGCAGATACAGGGCTGGGACTGAAGCTTTCTTT. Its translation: CASRYRAGTEAFF.

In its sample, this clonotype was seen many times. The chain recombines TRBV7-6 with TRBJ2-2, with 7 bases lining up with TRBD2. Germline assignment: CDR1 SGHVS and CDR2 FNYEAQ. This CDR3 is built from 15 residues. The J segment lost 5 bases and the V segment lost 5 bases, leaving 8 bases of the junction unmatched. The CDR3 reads CASSQRGPVTGELFF. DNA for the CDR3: TGTGCCAGCAGCCAGCGGGGACCCGTGACCGGGGAGCTGTTTTTT.

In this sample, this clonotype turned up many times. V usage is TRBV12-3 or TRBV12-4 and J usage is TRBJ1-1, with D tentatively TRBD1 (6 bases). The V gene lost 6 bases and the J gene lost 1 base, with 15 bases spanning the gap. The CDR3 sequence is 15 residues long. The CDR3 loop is CASRETGLGNTEAFF. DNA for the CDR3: TGTGCCAGCAGGGAAACAGGGCTTGGGAACACTGAAGCTTTCTTT.

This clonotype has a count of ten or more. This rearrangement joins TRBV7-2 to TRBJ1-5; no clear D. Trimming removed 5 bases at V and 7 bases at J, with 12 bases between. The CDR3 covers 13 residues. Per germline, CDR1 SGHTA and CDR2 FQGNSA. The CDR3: CASSGHRLQPQHF. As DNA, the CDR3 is TGTGCCAGCAGCGGGCACAGACTACAGCCCCAGCATTTT.

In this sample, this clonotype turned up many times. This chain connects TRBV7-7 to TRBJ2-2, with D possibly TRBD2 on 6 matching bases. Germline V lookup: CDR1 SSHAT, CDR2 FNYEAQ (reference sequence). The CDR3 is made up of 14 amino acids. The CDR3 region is CASGRRINTGELFF. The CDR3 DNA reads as TGTGCTAGCGGCCGAAGGATTAACACCGGGGAGCTGTTTTTT.

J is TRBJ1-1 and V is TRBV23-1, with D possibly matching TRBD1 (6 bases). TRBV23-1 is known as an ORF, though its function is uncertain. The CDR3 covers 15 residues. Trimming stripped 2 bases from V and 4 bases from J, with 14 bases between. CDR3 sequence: CASSQSPGVPTEAFF. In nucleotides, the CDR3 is TGCGCCAGCAGTCAAAGCCCAGGGGTACCCACTGAAGCTTTCTTT.

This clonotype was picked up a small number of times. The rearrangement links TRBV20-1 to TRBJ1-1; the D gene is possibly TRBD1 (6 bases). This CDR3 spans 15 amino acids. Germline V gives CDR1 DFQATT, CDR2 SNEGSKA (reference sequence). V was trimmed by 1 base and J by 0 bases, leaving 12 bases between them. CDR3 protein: CSARGGGNLNTEAFF. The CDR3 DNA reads TGCAGTGCTAGAGGCGGGGGCAACCTGAACACTGAAGCTTTCTTT.

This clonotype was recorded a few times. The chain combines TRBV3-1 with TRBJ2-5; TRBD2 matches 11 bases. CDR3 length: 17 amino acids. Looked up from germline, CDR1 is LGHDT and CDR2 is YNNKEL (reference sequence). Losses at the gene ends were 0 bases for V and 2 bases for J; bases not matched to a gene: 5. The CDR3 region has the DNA TGTGCCAGCAGCCAAGAAAGACTAGCGGGATCTCAAGAGACCCAGTACTTC. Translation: CASSQERLAGSQETQYF.

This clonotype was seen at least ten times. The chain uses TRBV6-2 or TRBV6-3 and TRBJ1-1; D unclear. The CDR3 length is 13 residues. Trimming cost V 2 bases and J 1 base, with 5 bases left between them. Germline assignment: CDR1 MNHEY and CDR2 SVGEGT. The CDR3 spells CASSYEGNTEAFF. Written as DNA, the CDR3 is TGTGCCAGCAGTTACGAGGGGAACACTGAAGCTTTCTTT.

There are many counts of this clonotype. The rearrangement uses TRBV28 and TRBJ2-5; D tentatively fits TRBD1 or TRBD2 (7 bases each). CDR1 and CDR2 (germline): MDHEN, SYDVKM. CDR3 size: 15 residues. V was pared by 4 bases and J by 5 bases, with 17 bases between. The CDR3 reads CASSSHRGAGETQYF. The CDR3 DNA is TGTGCCAGCAGTTCCCACAGGGGAGCGGGGGAGACCCAGTACTTC.

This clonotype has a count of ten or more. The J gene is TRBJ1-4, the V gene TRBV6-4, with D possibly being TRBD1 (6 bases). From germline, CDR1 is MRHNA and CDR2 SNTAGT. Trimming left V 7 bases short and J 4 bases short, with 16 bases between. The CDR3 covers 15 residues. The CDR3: CASIIRGRHNEKLFF. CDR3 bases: TGTGCCAGCATTATCAGGGGCCGCCATAATGAAAAACTGTTTTTT.

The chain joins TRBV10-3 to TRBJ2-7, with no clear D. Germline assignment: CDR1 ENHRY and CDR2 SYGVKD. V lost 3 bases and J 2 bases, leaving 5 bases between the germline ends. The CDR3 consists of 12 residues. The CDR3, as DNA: TGTGCCATCAGTGACCAAACCTACGAGCAGTACTTC. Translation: CAISDQTYEQYF.

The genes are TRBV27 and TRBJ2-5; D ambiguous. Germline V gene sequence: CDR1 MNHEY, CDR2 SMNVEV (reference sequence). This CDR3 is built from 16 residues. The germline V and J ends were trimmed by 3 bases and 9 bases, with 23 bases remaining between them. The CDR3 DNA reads TGTGCCAGCAGTTTGGACCTCGAGTCGCGGCTTAGGGCCCAGTACTTC. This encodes CASSLDLESRLRAQYF.

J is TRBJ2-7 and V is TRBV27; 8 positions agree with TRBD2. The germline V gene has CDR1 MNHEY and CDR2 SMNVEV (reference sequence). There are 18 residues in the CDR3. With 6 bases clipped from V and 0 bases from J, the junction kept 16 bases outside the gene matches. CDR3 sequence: CASSPFLRPGGYSYEQYF. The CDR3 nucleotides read TGTGCCAGCAGCCCGTTCCTTCGGCCGGGAGGGTACTCCTACGAGCAGTACTTC.

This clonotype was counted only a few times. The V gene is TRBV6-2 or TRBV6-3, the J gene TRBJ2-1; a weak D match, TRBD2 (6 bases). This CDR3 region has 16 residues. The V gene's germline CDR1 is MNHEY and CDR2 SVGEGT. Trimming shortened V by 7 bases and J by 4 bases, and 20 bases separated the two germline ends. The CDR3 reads CASTRGTGKDYNEQFF. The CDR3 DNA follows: TGTGCCAGCACCCGGGGGACTGGAAAAGATTACAATGAGCAGTTCTTC.

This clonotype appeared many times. CDR3 nucleotide sequence: TGTGCCAGCAAACCGGGACAGGGGGCATTTGGAGAGACCCAGTACTTC. Translated: CASKPGQGAFGETQYF. The V and J genes are TRBV6-6 and TRBJ2-5; the match to TRBD1 covers 12 bases. Germline V gives CDR1 MNHNY, CDR2 SVGAGI (reference sequence). V lost 7 bases, J lost 4 bases, and 10 bases stayed unmatched. CDR3 length: 16 residues.

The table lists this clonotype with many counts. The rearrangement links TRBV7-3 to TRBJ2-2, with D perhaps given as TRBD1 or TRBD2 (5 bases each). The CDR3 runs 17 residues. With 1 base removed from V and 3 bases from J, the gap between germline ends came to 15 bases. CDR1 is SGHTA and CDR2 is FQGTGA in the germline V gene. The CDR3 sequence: CASSLRPGALDTGELFF. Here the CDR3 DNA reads TGTGCCAGCAGCTTAAGGCCCGGGGCCTTGGACACCGGGGAGCTGTTTTTT. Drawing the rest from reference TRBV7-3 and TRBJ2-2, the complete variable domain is GAGVSQTPSNKVTEKGKYVELRCDPISGHTALYWYRQSLGQGPEFLIYFQGTGAADDSGLPNDRFFAVRPEGSVSTLKIQRTERGDSAVYLCASSLRPGALDTGELFFGEGSRLTVL.

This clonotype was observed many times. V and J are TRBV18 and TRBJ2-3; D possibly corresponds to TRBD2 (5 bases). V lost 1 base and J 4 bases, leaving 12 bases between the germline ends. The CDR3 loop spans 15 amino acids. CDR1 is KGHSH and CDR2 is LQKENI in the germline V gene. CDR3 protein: CASSPLAAGADTQYF. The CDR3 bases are TGTGCCAGCTCACCACTCGCCGCGGGCGCAGATACGCAGTATTTT. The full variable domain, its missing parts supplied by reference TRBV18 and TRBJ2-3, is NAGVMQNPRHLVRRRGQEARLRCSPMKGHSHVYWYRQLPEEGLKFMVYLQKENIIDESGMPKERFSAEFPKEGPSILRIQQVVRGDSAAYFCASSPLAAGADTQYFGPGTRLTVL.

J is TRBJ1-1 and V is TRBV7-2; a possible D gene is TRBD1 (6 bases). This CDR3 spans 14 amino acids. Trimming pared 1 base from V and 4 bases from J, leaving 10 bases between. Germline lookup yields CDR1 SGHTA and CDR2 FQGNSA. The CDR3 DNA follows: TGTGCCAGCAGCTTAGAGGGCAGGGGCACTGAAGCTTTCTTT. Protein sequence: CASSLEGRGTEAFF.

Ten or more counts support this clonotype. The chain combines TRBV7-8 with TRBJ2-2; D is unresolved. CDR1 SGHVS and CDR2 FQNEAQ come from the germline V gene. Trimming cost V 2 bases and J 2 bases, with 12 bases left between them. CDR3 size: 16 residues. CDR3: CASSLRLSTNTGELFF. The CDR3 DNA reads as TGTGCCAGCAGCTTACGTCTCTCGACAAACACCGGGGAGCTGTTTTTT.

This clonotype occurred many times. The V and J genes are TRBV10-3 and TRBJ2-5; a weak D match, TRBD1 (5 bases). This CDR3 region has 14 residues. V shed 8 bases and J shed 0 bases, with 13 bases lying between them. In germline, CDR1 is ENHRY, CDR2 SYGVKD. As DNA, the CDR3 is TGTGCCATCGGCTTAGACAGCGACCAAGAGACCCAGTACTTC. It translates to CAIGLDSDQETQYF.

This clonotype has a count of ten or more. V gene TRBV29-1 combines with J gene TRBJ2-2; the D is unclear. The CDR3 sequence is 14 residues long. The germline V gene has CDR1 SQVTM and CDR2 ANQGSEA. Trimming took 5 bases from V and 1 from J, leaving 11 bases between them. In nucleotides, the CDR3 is TGCAGCGTTTTGTGGAGTATGAACACCGGGGAGCTGTTTTTT. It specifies CSVLWSMNTGELFF.

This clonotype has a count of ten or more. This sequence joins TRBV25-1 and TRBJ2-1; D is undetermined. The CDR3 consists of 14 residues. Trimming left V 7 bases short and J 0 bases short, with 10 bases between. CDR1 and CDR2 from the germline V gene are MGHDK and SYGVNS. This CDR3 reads CASTKGSSYNEQFF. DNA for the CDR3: TGTGCCAGCACGAAGGGTAGCTCCTACAATGAGCAGTTCTTC.

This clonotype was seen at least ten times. The chain's CDR3 is CATSDSGLAVYNEQFF. CDR3 DNA sequence: TGTGCCACCAGTGATTCGGGACTAGCGGTCTACAATGAGCAGTTCTTC. The rearrangement joins TRBV24-1 to TRBJ2-1, with 11 bases identical to TRBD2. Germline CDR1 and CDR2: KGHDR and SFDVKD. The CDR3 runs to 16 residues. The V gene end was trimmed by 2 bases and the J gene end by 3 bases; junction bases not matched to a gene: 2.

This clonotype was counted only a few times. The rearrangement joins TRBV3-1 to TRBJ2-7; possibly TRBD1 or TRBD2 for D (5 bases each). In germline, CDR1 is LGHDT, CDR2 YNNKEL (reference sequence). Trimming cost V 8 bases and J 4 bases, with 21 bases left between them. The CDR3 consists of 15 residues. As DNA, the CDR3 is TGTGCCAGCGGAAAAGGGACGGTCCCCCCTTACGAGCAGTACTTC. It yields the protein CASGKGTVPPYEQYF.

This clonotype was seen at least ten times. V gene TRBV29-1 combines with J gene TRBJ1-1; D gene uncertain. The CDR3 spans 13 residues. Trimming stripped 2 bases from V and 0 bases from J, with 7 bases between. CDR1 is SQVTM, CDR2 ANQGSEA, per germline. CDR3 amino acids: CSVEFGMNTEAFF. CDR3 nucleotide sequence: TGCAGCGTTGAATTTGGGATGAACACTGAAGCTTTCTTT.

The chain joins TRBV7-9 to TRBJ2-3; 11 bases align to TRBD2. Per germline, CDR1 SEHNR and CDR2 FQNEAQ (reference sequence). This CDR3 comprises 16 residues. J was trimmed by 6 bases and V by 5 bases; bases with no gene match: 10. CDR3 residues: CASSPRLAGLQDTQYF. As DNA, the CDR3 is TGTGCCAGCAGCCCAAGACTAGCGGGACTCCAGGATACGCAGTATTTT.